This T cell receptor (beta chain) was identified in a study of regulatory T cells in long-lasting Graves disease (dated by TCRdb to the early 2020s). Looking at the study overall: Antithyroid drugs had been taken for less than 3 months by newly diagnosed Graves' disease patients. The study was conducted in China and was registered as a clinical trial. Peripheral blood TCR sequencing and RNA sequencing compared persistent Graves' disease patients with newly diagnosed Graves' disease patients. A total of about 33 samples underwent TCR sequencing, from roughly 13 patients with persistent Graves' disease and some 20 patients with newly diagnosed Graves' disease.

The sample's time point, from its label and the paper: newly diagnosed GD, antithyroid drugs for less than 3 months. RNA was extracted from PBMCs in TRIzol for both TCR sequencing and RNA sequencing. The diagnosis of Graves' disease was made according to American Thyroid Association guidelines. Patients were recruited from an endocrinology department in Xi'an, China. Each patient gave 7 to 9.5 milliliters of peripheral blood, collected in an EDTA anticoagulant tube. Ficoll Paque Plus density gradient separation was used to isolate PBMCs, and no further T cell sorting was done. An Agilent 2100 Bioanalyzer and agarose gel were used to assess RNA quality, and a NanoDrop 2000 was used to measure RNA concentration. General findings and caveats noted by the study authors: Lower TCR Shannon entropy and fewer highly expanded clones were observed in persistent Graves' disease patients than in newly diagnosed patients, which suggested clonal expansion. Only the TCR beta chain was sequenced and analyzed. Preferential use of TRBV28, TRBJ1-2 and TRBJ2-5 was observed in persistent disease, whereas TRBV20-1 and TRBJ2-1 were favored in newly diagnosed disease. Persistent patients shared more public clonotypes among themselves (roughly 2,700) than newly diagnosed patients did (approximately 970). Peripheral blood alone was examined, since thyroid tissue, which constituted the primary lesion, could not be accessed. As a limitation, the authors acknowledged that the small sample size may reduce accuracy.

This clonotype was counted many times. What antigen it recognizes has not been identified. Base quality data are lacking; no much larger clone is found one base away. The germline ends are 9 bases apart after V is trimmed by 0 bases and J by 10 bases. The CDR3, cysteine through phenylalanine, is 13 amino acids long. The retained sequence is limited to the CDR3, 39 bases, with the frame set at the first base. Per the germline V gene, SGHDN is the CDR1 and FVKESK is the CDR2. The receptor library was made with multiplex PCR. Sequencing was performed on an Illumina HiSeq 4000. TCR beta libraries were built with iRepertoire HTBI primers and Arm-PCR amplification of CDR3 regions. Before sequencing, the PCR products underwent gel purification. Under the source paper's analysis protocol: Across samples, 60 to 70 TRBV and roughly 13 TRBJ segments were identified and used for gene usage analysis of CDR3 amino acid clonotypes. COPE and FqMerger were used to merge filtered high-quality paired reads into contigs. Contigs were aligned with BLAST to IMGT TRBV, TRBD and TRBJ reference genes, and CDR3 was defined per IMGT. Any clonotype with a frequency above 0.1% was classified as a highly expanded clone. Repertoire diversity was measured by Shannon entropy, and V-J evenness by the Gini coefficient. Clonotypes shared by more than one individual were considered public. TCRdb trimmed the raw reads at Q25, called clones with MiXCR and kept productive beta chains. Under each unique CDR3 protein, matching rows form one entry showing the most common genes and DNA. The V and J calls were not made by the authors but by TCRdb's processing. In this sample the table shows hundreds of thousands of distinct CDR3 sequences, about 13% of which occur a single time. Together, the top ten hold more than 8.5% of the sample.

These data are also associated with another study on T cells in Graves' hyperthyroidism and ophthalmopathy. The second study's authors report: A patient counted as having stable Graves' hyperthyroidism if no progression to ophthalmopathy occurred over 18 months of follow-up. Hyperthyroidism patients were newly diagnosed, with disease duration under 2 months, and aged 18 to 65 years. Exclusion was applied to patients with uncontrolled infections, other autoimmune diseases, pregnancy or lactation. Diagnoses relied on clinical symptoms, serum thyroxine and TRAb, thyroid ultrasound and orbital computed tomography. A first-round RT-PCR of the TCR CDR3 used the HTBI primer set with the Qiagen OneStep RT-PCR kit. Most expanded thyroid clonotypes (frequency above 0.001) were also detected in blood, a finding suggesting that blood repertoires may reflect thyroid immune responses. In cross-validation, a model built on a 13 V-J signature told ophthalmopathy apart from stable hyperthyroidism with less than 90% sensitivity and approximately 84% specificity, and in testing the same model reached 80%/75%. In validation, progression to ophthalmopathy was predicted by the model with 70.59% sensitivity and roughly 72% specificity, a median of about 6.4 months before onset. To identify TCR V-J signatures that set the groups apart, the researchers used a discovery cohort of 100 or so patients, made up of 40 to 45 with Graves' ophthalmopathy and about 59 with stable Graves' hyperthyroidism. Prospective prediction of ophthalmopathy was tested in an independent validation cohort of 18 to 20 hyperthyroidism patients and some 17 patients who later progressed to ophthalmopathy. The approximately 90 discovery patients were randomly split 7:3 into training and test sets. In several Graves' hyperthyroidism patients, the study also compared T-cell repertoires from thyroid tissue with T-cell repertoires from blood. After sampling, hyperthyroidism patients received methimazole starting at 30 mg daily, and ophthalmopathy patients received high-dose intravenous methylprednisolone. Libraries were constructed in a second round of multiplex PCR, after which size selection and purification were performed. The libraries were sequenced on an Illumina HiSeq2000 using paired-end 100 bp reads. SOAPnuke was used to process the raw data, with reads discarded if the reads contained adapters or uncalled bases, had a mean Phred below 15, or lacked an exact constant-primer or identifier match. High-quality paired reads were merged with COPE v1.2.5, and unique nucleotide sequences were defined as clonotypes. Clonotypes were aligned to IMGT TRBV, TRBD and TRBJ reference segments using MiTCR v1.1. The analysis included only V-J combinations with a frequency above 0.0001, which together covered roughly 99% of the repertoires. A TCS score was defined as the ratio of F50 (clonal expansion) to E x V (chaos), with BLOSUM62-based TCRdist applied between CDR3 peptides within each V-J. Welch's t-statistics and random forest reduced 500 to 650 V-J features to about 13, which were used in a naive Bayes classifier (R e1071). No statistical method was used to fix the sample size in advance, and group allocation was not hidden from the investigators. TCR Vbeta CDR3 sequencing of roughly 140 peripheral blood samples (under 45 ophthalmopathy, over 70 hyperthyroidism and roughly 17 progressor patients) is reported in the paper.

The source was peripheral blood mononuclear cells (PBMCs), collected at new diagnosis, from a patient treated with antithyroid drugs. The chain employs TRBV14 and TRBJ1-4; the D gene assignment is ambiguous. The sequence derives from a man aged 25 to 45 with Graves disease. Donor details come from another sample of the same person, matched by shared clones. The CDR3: CASSQDRGGKLFF. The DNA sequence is TGTGCCAGCAGCCAAGATCGTGGCGGAAAACTGTTTTTT.